Here is one TCR beta chain with its context. Its specificity is unknown. The CDR3 totals 13 residues. J gave up 4 bases and V 8 bases, and 7 bases lay outside the gene matches. In germline, CDR1 is LNHDA, CDR2 SQIVND (reference sequence). These data originate in a study of T cells in localized non-small cell lung cancer. Points from the study as a whole: Uninvolved adjacent lung showed the highest T cell clonality, exceeding tumor. Among blood samples, higher T cell density accompanied longer overall survival. Adjacent lung had a median around 60 of the 100 largest tumor clones. Sequencing, confined to only one tumor region, leaves heterogeneity possible.

Assay used: immunoSEQ multiplex PCR; TCRdb lists only in-frame clones, some missing. The sample lists roughly 24,000 clones; around 90% were seen once. V and J are TRBV19 and TRBJ1-2; TRBD1 agrees at 7 bases. Here the sequenced sample was peripheral blood, taken before any cancer treatment. The clonotype originates from a female donor of 60 years or more with stage II squamous cell lung carcinoma. The DNA of the CDR3 is TGTGCCAGTTGGGACAGTACCCTCTATGGCTACACCTTC. This encodes CASWDSTLYGYTF.